The next 29 T cell receptor beta chains were all read from a single sample in a study of control samples from healthy donors and cancer patients (dated by TCRdb to 2018 to 2020). The library came from the immunoSEQ multiplex PCR assay. As stored in TCRdb, this immuneACCESS dataset retains in-frame rearrangements with V and J assigned. A fraction of the clones does not appear; measured against another copy, unresolved V genes explain less than half of the discrepancy, and the remainder lacks a known reason. In this sample the table shows 140,000 or so clones, more than 90% of which occur a single time. Clones ranked in the top ten supply more than 3% of the sample. Sequenced material: blood. These receptors came from a man aged 25 to 45 in good health.

The rearrangement uses TRBV9 and TRBJ1-1; 7 bases align to TRBD1. Trimming cost V 2 bases and J 5 bases; bases outside gene matches: 6. This CDR3 contains 14 residues. In germline, CDR1 is SGDLS, CDR2 YYNGEE. The CDR3: CASSVTGVRTEAFF. The CDR3 region has the DNA TGTGCCAGCAGCGTCACAGGGGTTCGGACTGAAGCTTTCTTT.

This chain links TRBV2 with TRBJ1-2, with D possibly TRBD1 on 5 matching bases. Germline V gene lookup returns CDR1 SNHLY and CDR2 FYNNEI. Trimming left V 8 bases short and J 0 bases short, with 13 bases between. The CDR3 spans 14 residues. In nucleotides, the CDR3 is TGTGCCAGCGTATTTAGGGGAACTAACTATGGCTACACCTTC. It yields the protein CASVFRGTNYGYTF.

The chain is built from TRBV19 and TRBJ2-7; D is undetermined. CDR1 is LNHDA and CDR2 is SQIVND in the germline V gene (reference sequence). The CDR3 totals 12 residues. Trimming removed 4 bases from V and 5 bases from J, with 9 bases in between. CDR3 nucleotides: TGTGCCAGTAGTACCGCATGGGACGAGCAGTACTTC. Encoded protein: CASSTAWDEQYF.

J is TRBJ1-1 and V is TRBV6-4; 7 bases agree with TRBD1. This CDR3 contains 16 residues. The junction had 7 bases not matched to a gene; V was cut back by 3 bases and J by 0 bases. Germline loops: CDR1 MRHNA, CDR2 SNTAGT. The CDR3 sequence is CASSEAAGTVNTEAFF. CDR3 DNA sequence: TGTGCCAGCAGTGAGGCCGCCGGGACAGTGAACACTGAAGCTTTCTTT.

The J gene is TRBJ2-3, the V gene TRBV25-1, with 11 bases lining up with TRBD2. The CDR3 sequence is 15 residues long. The V gene end was trimmed by 5 bases and the J gene end by 4 bases; junction bases not matched to a gene: 5. CDR1 is MGHDK and CDR2 is SYGVNS in the germline V gene. The CDR3 sequence is CASSKIAGGSDTQYF. For the CDR3, the DNA is TGTGCCAGCAGTAAAATAGCGGGGGGGTCAGATACGCAGTATTTT.

The chain joins TRBV14 to TRBJ2-2; D is ambiguous. The CDR3 extends over 13 amino acids. The germline gives CDR1 SGHDN, CDR2 FVKESK. The ends were cut back, 0 bases at V and 6 bases at J, with 5 bases in the middle. DNA of the CDR3: TGTGCCAGCAGCCAAGAAGGTTCCGGGGAGCTGTTTTTT. Residues: CASSQEGSGELFF.

The chain recombines TRBV6-5 with TRBJ1-2, with a weak D call TRBD1 (5 bases). CDR1 and CDR2 (germline): MNHEY, SVGAGI. This CDR3 comprises 15 residues. Trimming took 0 bases from V and 1 from J, leaving 9 bases between them. CDR3 sequence reads: CASSYSGRGNYGYTF. The CDR3 coding sequence is TGTGCCAGCAGTTACTCGGGAAGGGGTAACTATGGCTACACCTTC.

The chain employs TRBV7-9 and TRBJ2-5; D call uncertain. The germline V and J ends were trimmed by 1 base and 7 bases, with 19 bases remaining between them. CDR3 length: 16 residues. Germline V gene lookup returns CDR1 SEHNR and CDR2 FQNEAQ (reference sequence). DNA of the CDR3: TGTGCCAGCAGCTTAGATGGGGAATCCGTTACCGGGACCCAGTACTTC. Protein sequence: CASSLDGESVTGTQYF.

This chain uses TRBV27 with TRBJ2-1; possibly TRBD2 for D (7 bases). The CDR3 totals 13 residues. CDR1 and CDR2 from the germline V gene are MNHEY and SMNVEV (reference sequence). V was pared by 7 bases and J by 9 bases, with 16 bases between. The CDR3 is CASTPGGPGEQFF. The CDR3 nucleotides read TGTGCCAGCACACCCGGGGGGCCCGGTGAGCAGTTCTTC.

The rearrangement uses TRBV28 and TRBJ2-1; D perhaps matches TRBD2 (5 bases). The V end was cut by 1 base, the J end by 3 bases, with 7 bases between. CDR3 length: 14 amino acids. CDR1 MDHEN and CDR2 SYDVKM come from the germline V gene. This chain's CDR3 is CASSLLGVYNEQFF. The CDR3 region has the DNA TGTGCCAGCAGTTTATTGGGAGTCTACAATGAGCAGTTCTTC.

V gene TRBV19 combines with J gene TRBJ2-7; 9 bases line up with TRBD1. The CDR3 length is 13 residues. The germline V gene has CDR1 LNHDA and CDR2 SQIVND (reference sequence). V lost 10 bases, J lost 6 bases, and 10 bases stayed unmatched. The CDR3 DNA follows: TGTGCCACGCACCGACAGGGGGGCTCCGAGCAGTACTTC. Its translation is CATHRQGGSEQYF.

The chain employs TRBV30 and TRBJ1-4; no clear D gene. V lost 2 bases, J lost 8 bases, and 18 bases lay in between. The germline V gene encodes CDR1 GTSNPN and CDR2 SVGIG (reference sequence). The CDR3 consists of 15 residues. The CDR3 spells CAWSQKGRTTEKLFF. CDR3 nucleotides: TGTGCCTGGAGTCAAAAGGGTCGGACGACGGAAAAACTGTTTTTT.

The J gene is TRBJ2-7, the V gene TRBV6-6; TRBD1 might be the D (5 bases). The CDR3 has 16 residues. Germline V gene sequence: CDR1 MNHNY, CDR2 SVGAGI (reference sequence). V lost 4 bases to trimming and J lost 0 bases, with 16 bases between them. The CDR3 spells CASSSLTGTLSYEQYF. CDR3 coding DNA: TGTGCCAGCAGTTCACTTACAGGTACCCTCTCCTACGAGCAGTACTTC.

V usage is TRBV10-3 and J usage is TRBJ2-2; D possibly corresponds to TRBD1 (5 bases). The CDR3 sequence is 16 residues long. V was trimmed by 1 base and J by 1 base, leaving 10 bases between them. Germline V gives CDR1 ENHRY, CDR2 SYGVKD. DNA of the CDR3: TGTGCCATCAGTGAGTTGGTAGGGGAGAACACCGGGGAGCTGTTTTTT. Protein product: CAISELVGENTGELFF.

The chain recombines TRBV6-5 with TRBJ2-7; D is unclear. The germline CDR1 and CDR2 sequences are MNHEY and SVGAGI. V was cut by 6 bases and J by 8 bases, with 20 bases left in between. This CDR3 has 14 amino acids. The CDR3 loop is CASSSGPSTPQQYF. The CDR3, as DNA: TGTGCCAGCAGCTCCGGGCCCTCAACCCCCCAGCAGTACTTC.

The CDR3 region has the DNA TGTGCCAGCAGCCCCTTTGACAGGGGAGGTCTTCGAGCAGGCTACACCTTC. Residues: CASSPFDRGGLRAGYTF. The V and J genes are TRBV7-9 and TRBJ1-2, with 8 bases lining up with TRBD1. Germline-derived CDR1 and CDR2 are SEHNR and FQNEAQ (reference sequence). The CDR3 runs 17 residues. After removal of 5 bases from V and 8 bases from J, the junction contained 19 bases not matched to a gene.

This clone is a singleton in its sample. The J gene is TRBJ1-2, the V gene TRBV5-1; D is possibly TRBD1 (5 bases). The germline V gene encodes CDR1 SGHRS and CDR2 YFSETQ. The V end was cut by 1 base, the J end by 1 base, with 14 bases between. The CDR3 contains 16 residues. The CDR3 protein is CASSLNGAGINYGYTF. DNA for the CDR3: TGCGCCAGCAGCTTGAACGGAGCAGGGATTAACTATGGCTACACCTTC.

V gene TRBV11-3 combines with J gene TRBJ2-1; D may match TRBD1 or TRBD2 (5 bases each). Deletions cut 3 bases from V and 10 bases from J, with 28 bases between. Germline V lookup: CDR1 SGHNT, CDR2 YENEEA. CDR3 size: 18 residues. The chain's CDR3 is CASSFGDGPGRGLREQFF. The CDR3 nucleotides read TGTGCCAGCAGCTTTGGGGATGGCCCCGGACGGGGCTTAAGGGAGCAGTTCTTC. Full variable domain (missing parts from reference TRBV11-3 and TRBJ2-1): EAGVVQSPRYKIIEKKQPVAFWCNPISGHNTLYWYLQNLGQGPELLIRYENEEAVDDSQLPKDRFSAERLKGVDSTLKIQPAELGDSAVYLCASSFGDGPGRGLREQFFGPGTRLTVL.

This sequence joins TRBV12-2 and TRBJ1-5; no DNA check was done on the table's D call, TRBD1. TRBV12-2 is a pseudogene segment. The CDR3 loop spans 17 amino acids. The CDR3 protein is CASRLADRSNSNQPQHF. CDR3 bases: TGTGCAAGTCGCTTAGCGGACAGGAGCAATAGCAATCAGCCCCAGCATTTT.

This clone was detected a few times. The CDR3 nucleotides are TGTGCCAGCAGTTATTTGGGGAAGAAGGGAAACACCATATATTTT. Its protein product is CASSYLGKKGNTIYF. V is TRBV6-5 and J is TRBJ1-3; D is undetermined. The germline CDR1 and CDR2 sequences are MNHEY and SVGAGI. The ends were cut back, 3 bases at V and 4 bases at J, with 13 bases in the middle. The CDR3 runs 15 residues.

J is TRBJ1-2 and V is TRBV19; 7 positions agree with TRBD1. The CDR3 covers 13 residues. The V gene end was trimmed by 6 bases and the J gene end by 2 bases; junction bases not matched to a gene: 3. The germline CDR1 and CDR2 sequences are LNHDA and SQIVND (reference sequence). The CDR3 is CASRRGRNYGYTF. CDR3 sequence (DNA): TGTGCCAGTAGGAGGGGGCGGAACTATGGCTACACCTTC.

The CDR3 nucleotides are TGTGCCAGCAGCGCTCCGGGCTATGGCTACACCTTC. It specifies CASSAPGYGYTF. The genes are TRBV9 and TRBJ1-2, with D hard to call. Germline CDR1 is SGDLS and CDR2 is YYNGEE. The ends were cut back, 3 bases at V and 4 bases at J, with 7 bases in the middle. The CDR3 has 12 residues.

The chain employs TRBV21-1 and TRBJ2-5; TRBD2 was called by the table and not checked on the DNA. TRBV21-1 is designated a pseudogene. This CDR3 is built from 17 residues. In nucleotides, the CDR3 is TGTGCCAGCAGCAAAGAGGCTAGCGGGGGGGCTAAAGAGACCCAGTACTTC. Translation: CASSKEASGGAKETQYF.

V and J are TRBV10-3 and TRBJ2-1, with TRBD2 identical over 8 bases. Germline CDR1 is ENHRY and CDR2 is SYGVKD. The CDR3 spans 12 residues. After removal of 6 bases from V and 6 bases from J, the junction contained 1 base not matched to a gene. The CDR3 DNA reads TGTGCCATCAGCGGACTAGCCAATGAGCAGTTCTTC. It specifies CAISGLANEQFF.

The genes are TRBV20-1 and TRBJ1-2; D gene unclear. The ends were cut back, 6 bases at V and 3 bases at J, with 8 bases in the middle. The CDR3 loop spans 11 amino acids. The germline V gene encodes CDR1 DFQATT and CDR2 SNEGSKA (reference sequence). The CDR3 region is CSALKDYGYTF. The CDR3 bases are TGCAGTGCCTTGAAGGACTATGGCTACACCTTC.

This chain connects TRBV19 to TRBJ1-5, with D tentatively TRBD1 (6 bases). V gave up 6 bases and J gave up 4 bases, with 19 bases separating them. CDR1 and CDR2 from the germline V gene are LNHDA and SQIVND (reference sequence). The CDR3 is 16 residues long. The CDR3 DNA sequence: TGTGCCAGTAGCCACTCCCAGGGGATAGCTAATCAGCCCCAGCATTTT. It encodes CASSHSQGIANQPQHF.

J is TRBJ1-4 and V is TRBV7-9, with 7 bases lining up with TRBD1. V dropped 4 bases and J dropped 0; count of bases not matched to a gene: 5. Germline V lookup: CDR1 SEHNR, CDR2 FQNEAQ (reference sequence). The CDR3 has 16 amino acids. CDR3 in amino acids: CASSSRTGATNEKLFF. In DNA form, the CDR3 reads TGTGCCAGCAGCTCCCGGACAGGTGCAACTAATGAAAAACTGTTTTTT.

This sequence joins TRBV6-5 and TRBJ1-2; 10 bases are shared with TRBD1. CDR3 length: 14 amino acids. Germline-derived CDR1 and CDR2 are MNHEY and SVGAGI. Unmatched junction bases numbered 4, after V lost 4 bases and J lost 5 bases. This CDR3 is CASSFGTGVYGYTF. The CDR3 DNA reads as TGTGCCAGCAGTTTTGGGACAGGGGTTTATGGCTACACCTTC.

The J gene is TRBJ1-1, the V gene TRBV5-1; D is unresolved. There are 14 residues in the CDR3. CDR1 and CDR2 from the germline V gene are SGHRS and YFSETQ. Between the trimmed V and J ends, which lost 0 bases and 4 bases, there was a span of 10 bases. The chain's CDR3 is CASSLDFPGTEAFF. The CDR3 nucleotides read TGCGCCAGCAGCTTGGACTTCCCGGGCACTGAAGCTTTCTTT.